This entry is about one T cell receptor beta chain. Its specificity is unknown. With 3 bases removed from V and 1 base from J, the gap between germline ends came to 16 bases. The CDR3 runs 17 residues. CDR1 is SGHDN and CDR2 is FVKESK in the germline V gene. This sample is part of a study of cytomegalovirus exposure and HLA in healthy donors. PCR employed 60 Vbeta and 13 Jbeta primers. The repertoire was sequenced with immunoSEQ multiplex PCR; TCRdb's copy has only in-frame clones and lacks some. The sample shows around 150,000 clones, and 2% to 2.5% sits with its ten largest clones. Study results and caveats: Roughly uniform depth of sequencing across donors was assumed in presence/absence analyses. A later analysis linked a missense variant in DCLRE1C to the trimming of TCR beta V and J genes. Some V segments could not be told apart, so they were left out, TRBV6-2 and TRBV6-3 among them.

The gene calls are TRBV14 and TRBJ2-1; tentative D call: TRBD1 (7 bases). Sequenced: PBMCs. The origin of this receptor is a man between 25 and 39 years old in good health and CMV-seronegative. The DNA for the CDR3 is TGTGCCAGCAGCCATCGCAGGGGGGCAAAATCCTACAATGAGCAGTTCTTC. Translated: CASSHRRGAKSYNEQFF.